This TCR beta chain is from a study of T-cell reconstitution after alpha-beta-depleted transplantation in children. The study's findings and limits: Roughly two months post-transplant, alpha-beta T cells reportedly originated from several hundred graft clones that had expanded. Several patients had high TCRbeta diversity at day 60; it came from surviving recipient T cells and thymic progenitors. When one year had passed after transplant, most T-cell counts and diversity came from newly produced T cells.

This clonotype was found many times. Antigen specificity is unknown. CDR1 LNHNV and CDR2 YYDKDF come from the germline V gene (reference sequence). The V end lost 9 bases, the J end lost 5 bases, and 16 bases lay between the germline ends. This CDR3 spans 13 amino acids. The library targeted TCRbeta and was prepared with unique molecular identifiers. TCRdb analysed the PCR reads with MiXCR anew, one entry per CDR3 protein. The table lists about 290,000 distinct CDR3 sequences, nearly 8% of them singletons. The receptor was derived from a female patient under 10 years old who had a stem cell transplant for Fanconi anemia, so the T cells may come from the graft donor. The sequenced sample was peripheral blood, obtained 360 days after TCRalphabeta/CD19-depleted stem cell transplant. The rearrangement links TRBV15 to TRBJ1-1, with a tentative D call TRBD1 (5 bases). The CDR3 loop reads CATQQGWGTEAFF. CDR3 DNA: TGTGCCACTCAGCAGGGTTGGGGGACTGAAGCTTTCTTT. Full variable domain (outside the CDR3, taken from reference TRBV15 and TRBJ1-1): DAMVIQNPRYQVTQFGKPVTLSCSQTLNHNVMYWYQQKSSQAPKLLFHYYDKDFNNEADTPDNFQSRRPNTSFCFLDIRSPGLGDTAMYLCATQQGWGTEAFFGQGTRLTVV.